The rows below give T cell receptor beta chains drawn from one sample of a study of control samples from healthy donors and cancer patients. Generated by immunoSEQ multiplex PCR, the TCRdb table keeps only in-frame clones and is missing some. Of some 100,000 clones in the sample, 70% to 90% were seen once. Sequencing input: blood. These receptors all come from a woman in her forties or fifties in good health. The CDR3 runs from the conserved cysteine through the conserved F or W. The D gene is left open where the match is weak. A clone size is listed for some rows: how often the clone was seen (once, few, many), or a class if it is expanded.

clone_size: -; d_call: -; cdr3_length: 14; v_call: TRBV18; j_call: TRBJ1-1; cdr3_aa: CASSQGGVNTEAFF; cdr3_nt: TGTGCCAGCTCACAAGGGGGGGTGAACACTGAAGCTTTCTTT
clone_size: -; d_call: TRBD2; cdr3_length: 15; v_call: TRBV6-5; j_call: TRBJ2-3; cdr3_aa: CASRTSGGGTDTQYF; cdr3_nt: TGTGCCAGCAGGACTAGCGGGGGGGGGACAGATACGCAGTATTTT
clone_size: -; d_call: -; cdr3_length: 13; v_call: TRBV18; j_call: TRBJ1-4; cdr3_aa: CASSPEINEKLFF; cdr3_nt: TGTGCCAGCTCCCCGGAGATAAATGAAAAACTGTTTTTT
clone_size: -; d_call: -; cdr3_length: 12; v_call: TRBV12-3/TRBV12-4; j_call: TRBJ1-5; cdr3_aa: CASSTGYQPQHF; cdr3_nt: TGTGCCAGCAGCACCGGCTATCAGCCCCAGCATTTT
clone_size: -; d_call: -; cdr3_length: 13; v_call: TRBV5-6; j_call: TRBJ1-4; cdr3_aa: CASSSGFREKLFF; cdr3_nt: TGTGCCAGCAGCTCGGGCTTCAGAGAAAAACTGTTTTTT
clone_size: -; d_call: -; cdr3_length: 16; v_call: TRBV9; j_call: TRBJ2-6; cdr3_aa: CASSTRRVSGANVLTF; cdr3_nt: TGTGCCAGCAGCACTCGCAGGGTATCCGGGGCCAACGTCCTGACTTTC
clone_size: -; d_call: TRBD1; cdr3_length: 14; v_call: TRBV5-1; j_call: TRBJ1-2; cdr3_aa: CASSLGQGGYGYTF; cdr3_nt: TGCGCCAGCAGCTTGGGGCAGGGGGGCTATGGCTACACCTTC
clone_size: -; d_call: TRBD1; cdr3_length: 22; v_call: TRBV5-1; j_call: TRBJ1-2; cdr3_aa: CASSLGGSTGTGATVASYGYTF; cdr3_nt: TGCGCCAGCAGCTTGGGAGGGTCCACCGGGACAGGGGCTACTGTAGCTTCCTATGGCTACACCTTC
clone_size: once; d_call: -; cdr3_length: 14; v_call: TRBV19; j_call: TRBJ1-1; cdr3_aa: CASSIGGQRTEAFF; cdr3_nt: TGTGCCAGTAGTATTGGGGGTCAGCGGACTGAAGCTTTCTTT
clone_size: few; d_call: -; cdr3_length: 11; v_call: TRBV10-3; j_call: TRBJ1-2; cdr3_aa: CATGWGSGYTF; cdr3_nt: TGTGCCACCGGGTGGGGGAGCGGCTACACCTTC
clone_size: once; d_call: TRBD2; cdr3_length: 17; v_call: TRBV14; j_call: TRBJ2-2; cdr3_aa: CASSQDKGTSVSGELFF; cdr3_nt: TGTGCCAGCAGCCAAGATAAGGGGACTAGCGTCTCCGGGGAGCTGTTTTTT
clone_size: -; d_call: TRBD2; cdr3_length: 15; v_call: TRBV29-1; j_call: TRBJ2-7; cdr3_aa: CSVEYSSGVNYEQYF; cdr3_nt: TGCAGCGTTGAGTATTCTAGCGGGGTAAACTACGAGCAGTACTTC
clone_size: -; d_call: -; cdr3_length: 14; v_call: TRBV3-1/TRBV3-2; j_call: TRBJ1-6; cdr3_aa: CASSQEWGFSPLHF; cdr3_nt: TGTGCCAGCAGCCAAGAGTGGGGGTTTTCACCCCTCCACTTT
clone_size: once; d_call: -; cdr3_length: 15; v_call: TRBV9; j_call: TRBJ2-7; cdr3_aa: CASSPSGTPSYEQYF; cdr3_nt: TGTGCCAGCAGCCCGTCCGGGACGCCCTCCTACGAGCAGTACTTC
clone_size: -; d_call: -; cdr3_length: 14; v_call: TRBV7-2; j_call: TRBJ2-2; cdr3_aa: CASSPQGYTGELFF; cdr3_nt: TGTGCCAGCAGCCCACAGGGATACACCGGGGAGCTGTTTTTT
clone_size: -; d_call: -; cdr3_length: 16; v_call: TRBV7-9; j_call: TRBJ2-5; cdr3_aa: CASSLGKNSLGETQYF; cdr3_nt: TGTGCCAGCAGCCTAGGAAAGAATAGTCTCGGGGAGACCCAGTACTTC
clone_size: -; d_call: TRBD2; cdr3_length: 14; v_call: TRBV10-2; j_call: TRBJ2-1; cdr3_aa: CASSSTSGGNEQFF; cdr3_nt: TGCGCCAGCAGCTCGACTAGCGGGGGTAATGAGCAGTTCTTC
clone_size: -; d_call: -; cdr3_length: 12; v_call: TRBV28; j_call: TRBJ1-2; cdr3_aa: CASSFRGYGYTF; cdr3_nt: TGTGCCAGCAGTTTCCGGGGCTATGGCTACACCTTC
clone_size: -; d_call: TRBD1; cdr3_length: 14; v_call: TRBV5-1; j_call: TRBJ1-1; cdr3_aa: CASSPAAGTAEAFF; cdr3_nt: TGCGCCAGCAGCCCAGCCGCCGGGACAGCTGAAGCTTTCTTT
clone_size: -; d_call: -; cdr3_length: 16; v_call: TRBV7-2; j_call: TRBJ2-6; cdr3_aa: CASSLGPGSGANVLTF; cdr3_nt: TGTGCCAGCAGCTTAGGTCCTGGATCTGGGGCCAACGTCCTGACTTTC
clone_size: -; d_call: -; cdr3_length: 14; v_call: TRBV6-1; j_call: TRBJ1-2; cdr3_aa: CASSEAGQGHGYTF; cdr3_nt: TGTGCCAGCAGTGAAGCCGGGCAGGGGCACGGCTACACCTTC
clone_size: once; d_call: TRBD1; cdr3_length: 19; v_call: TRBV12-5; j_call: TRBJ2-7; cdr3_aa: CASYKGLSPPGTDKHEQYF; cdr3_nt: TGTGCTAGTTACAAGGGCCTGTCCCCACCCGGGACAGACAAACACGAGCAGTACTTC
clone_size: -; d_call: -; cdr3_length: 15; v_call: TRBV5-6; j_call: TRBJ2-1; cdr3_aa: CASSSYKGLYNEQFF; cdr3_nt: TGTGCCAGCAGCTCCTATAAGGGGCTTTACAATGAGCAGTTCTTC
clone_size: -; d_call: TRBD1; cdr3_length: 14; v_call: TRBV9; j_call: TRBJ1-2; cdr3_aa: CASSPVGTDYGYTF; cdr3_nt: TGTGCCAGCAGCCCAGTTGGGACAGACTATGGCTACACCTTC
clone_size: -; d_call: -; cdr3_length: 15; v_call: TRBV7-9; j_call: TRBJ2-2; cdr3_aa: CASSFGPGATGELFF; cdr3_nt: TGTGCCAGCAGCTTCGGCCCAGGAGCCACCGGGGAGCTGTTTTTT
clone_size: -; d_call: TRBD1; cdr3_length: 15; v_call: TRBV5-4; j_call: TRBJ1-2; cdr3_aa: CASSLGQGVQYGYTF; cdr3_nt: TGTGCCAGCAGCTTGGGACAGGGTGTTCAATATGGCTACACCTTC
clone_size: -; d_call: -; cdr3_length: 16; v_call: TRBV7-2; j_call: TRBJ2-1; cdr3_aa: CASSPQGPSSYNEQFF; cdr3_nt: TGTGCCAGCAGCCCTCAGGGCCCTAGCTCCTACAATGAGCAGTTCTTC
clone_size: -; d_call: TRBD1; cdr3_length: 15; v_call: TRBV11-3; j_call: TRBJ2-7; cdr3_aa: CASSLYGTGGHEQYF; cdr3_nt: TGTGCCAGCAGCTTATATGGGACAGGGGGCCACGAGCAGTACTTC
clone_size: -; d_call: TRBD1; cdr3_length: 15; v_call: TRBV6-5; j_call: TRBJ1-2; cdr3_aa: CASMTGTGANYGYTF; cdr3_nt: TGTGCCAGCATGACCGGGACAGGGGCGAACTATGGCTACACCTTC
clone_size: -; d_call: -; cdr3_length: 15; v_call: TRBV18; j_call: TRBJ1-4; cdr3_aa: CASSPFGATNEKLFF; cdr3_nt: TGTGCCAGCTCACCATTTGGTGCAACTAATGAAAAACTGTTTTTT
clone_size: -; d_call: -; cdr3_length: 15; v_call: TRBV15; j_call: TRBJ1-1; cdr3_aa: CATAPPGRANTEAFF; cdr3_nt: TGTGCCACCGCACCCCCAGGCAGGGCAAACACTGAAGCTTTCTTT
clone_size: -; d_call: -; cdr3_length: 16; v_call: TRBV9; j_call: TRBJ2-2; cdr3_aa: CASSVRQGGDTGELFF; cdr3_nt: TGTGCCAGCAGCGTGAGACAGGGAGGAGACACCGGGGAGCTGTTTTTT
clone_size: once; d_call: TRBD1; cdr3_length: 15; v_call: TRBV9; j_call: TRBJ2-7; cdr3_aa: CASSSSGGSSYEQYF; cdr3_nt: TGTGCCAGCAGCTCATCAGGGGGAAGCTCCTACGAGCAGTACTTC
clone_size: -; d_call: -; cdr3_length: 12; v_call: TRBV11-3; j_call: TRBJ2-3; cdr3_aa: CASSFHTDTQYF; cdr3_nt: TGTGCCAGCAGTTTCCACACAGATACGCAGTATTTT
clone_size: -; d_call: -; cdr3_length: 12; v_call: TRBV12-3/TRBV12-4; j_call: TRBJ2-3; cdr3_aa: CASSLYQSAQYF; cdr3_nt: TGTGCCAGCAGTTTGTATCAAAGCGCGCAGTATTTT
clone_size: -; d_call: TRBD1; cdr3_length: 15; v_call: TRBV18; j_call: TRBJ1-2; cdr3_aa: CASSPGTGTGYGYTF; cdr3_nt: TGTGCCAGCTCACCTGGGACCGGGACAGGCTATGGCTACACCTTC
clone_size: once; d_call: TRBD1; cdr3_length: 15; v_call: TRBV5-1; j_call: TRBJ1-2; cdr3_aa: CASSLVGQGANGYTF; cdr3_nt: TGCGCCAGCAGCTTGGTGGGACAGGGGGCCAATGGCTACACCTTC
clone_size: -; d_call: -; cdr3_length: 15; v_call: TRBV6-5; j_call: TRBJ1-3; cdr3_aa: CASSLTGNSGNTIYF; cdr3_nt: TGTGCCAGCAGTCTGACGGGAAACTCTGGAAACACCATATATTTT
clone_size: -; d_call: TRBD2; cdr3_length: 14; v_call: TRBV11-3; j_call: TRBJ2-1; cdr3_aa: CASSYRLAGREQFF; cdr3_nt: TGTGCCAGCAGCTACCGACTAGCGGGCAGGGAGCAGTTCTTC
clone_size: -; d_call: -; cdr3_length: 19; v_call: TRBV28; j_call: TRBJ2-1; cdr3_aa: CASSFLFLSGAISYNEQFF; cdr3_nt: TGTGCCAGCAGTTTCCTCTTTTTATCAGGTGCGATCTCCTACAATGAGCAGTTCTTC
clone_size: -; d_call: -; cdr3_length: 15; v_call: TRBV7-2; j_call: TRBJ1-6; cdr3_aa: CASSLAGPPNSPLHF; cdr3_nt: TGTGCCAGCAGCTTAGCGGGTCCCCCTAATTCACCCCTCCACTTT
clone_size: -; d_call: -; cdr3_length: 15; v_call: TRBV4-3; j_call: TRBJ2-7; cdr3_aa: CASSPDTRGTYEQYF; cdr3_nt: TGCGCCAGCAGCCCCGACACGAGGGGCACCTACGAGCAGTACTTC
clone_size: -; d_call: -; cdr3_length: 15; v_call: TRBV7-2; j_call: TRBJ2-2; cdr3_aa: CASSARGGNTGELFF; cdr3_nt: TGTGCCAGCAGCGCGAGGGGGGGAAACACCGGGGAGCTGTTTTTT
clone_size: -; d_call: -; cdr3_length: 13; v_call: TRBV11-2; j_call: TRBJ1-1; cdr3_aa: CASSFEGIRGAFF; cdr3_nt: TGTGCCAGCAGCTTTGAGGGCATCCGGGGGGCTTTCTTT
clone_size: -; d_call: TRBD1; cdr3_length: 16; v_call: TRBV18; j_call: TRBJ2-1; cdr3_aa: CASSPPPGTDASEQFF; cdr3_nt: TGTGCCAGCTCACCACCCCCCGGGACAGACGCGAGTGAGCAGTTCTTC
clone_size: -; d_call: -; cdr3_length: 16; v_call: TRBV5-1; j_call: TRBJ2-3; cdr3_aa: CASSLARGRDTDTQYF; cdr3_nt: TGCGCCAGCAGCTTGGCCCGGGGTAGGGACACAGATACGCAGTATTTT
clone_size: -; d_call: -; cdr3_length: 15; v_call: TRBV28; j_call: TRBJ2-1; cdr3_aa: CASSLVAGPYNEQFF; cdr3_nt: TGTGCCAGCAGTTTGGTCGCGGGTCCTTACAATGAGCAGTTCTTC
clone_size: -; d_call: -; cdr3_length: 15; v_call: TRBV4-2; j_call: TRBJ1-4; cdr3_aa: CASSQTDRTNEKLFF; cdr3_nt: TGTGCCAGCAGCCAAACAGACCGCACTAATGAAAAACTGTTTTTT